The clone carrying this TCR beta chain was counted many times. The target antigen is unknown. The data stem from a study of regulatory T cells in long-lasting Graves disease. Germline V lookup: CDR1 DFQATT, CDR2 SNEGSKA (reference sequence). There are 12 residues in the CDR3. Trimming left V 3 bases short and J 1 base short, with 6 bases between. Time point given: persistent/refractory GD, antithyroid drugs over 5 years with positive TRAb. The TCR library used RNA extracted from PBMCs. According to the study, TCR beta libraries were built with iRepertoire HTBI primers and CDR3-region Arm-PCR. TCRdb reprocessed the multiplex PCR reads via MiXCR and lists one record per CDR3 protein. The sample holds hundreds of thousands of distinct CDR3 sequences; around 32% are singletons and the top ten take roughly 46%. Whole-study results and caveats: Blood alone, not thyroid tissue, was studied.

The origin of this receptor is a female donor with Graves disease. Sample: peripheral blood mononuclear cells (PBMCs), taken when the disease was refractory, from a patient treated with antithyroid drugs. The chain uses TRBV20-1 and TRBJ1-1; D unclear. In nucleotides, the CDR3 is TGCAGTGCTAGGTATGGGAACACTGAAGCTTTCTTT. Translating gives CSARYGNTEAFF.